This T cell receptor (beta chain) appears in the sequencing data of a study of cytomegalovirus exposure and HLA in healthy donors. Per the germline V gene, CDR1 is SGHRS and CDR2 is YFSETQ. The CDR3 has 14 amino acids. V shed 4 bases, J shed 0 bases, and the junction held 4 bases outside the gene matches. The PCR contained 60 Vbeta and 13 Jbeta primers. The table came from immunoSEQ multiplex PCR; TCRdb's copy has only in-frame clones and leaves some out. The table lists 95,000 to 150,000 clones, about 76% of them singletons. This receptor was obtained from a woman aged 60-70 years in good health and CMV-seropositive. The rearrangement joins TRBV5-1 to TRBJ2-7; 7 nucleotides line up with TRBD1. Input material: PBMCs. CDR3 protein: CASSVRDSSYEQYF. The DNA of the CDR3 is TGCGCCAGCAGCGTCCGGGACAGCTCCTACGAGCAGTACTTC. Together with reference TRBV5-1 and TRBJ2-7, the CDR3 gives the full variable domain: KAGVTQTPRYLIKTRGQQVTLSCSPISGHRSVSWYQQTPGQGLQFLFEYFSETQRNKGNFPGRFSGRQFSNSRSEMNVSTLELGDSALYLCASSVRDSSYEQYFGPGTRLTVT.